Presented here are 23 T cell receptor beta chains from one specimen sequenced in a study of T-cell memory formation after mild COVID-19 (dated by TCRdb to the early 2020s). The receptor library was made with 5' RACE. The sample was run on an Illumina NovaSeq 6000. The public reads were reanalyzed by TCRdb: fastp trimming at Q25, MiXCR alignment, in-frame beta chains only. Each CDR3 protein appears once, grouped with its most common genes and DNA. Counted in this sample were roughly 51,000 distinct CDR3 sequences; about 7% of them appeared once. The ten largest clonotypes hold 1.4% of the sample. Material: PBMCs or a T cell subset sorted from them (not recorded which). The receptors here all came from a young man who had mild COVID-19 (a few samples of this study predate the infection). The sample titles of this study are shuffled in the database, so cell type and time point are left out; the donor was told from shared clones.

This clonotype was detected many times. The V gene is TRBV4-3, the J gene TRBJ1-1; the D is unclear. Deletions cut 0 bases from V and 4 bases from J, with 12 bases between. The CDR3 has 15 amino acids. Germline V gives CDR1 LGHNA, CDR2 YSLEER. CDR3 bases: TGCGCCAGCAGCCAAGATGGCGAAACGGGCACTGAAGCTTTCTTT. Protein product: CASSQDGETGTEAFF.

Ten or more counts support this clonotype. The V call is TRBV20-1, the J call TRBJ2-3, with 9 nucleotides matching TRBD1. CDR1 and CDR2 from the germline V gene are DFQATT and SNEGSKA (reference sequence). The CDR3 has 14 residues. Trimming took 6 bases from V and 1 from J; bases not matched to a gene: 5. CDR3 sequence: CSANRGLGTDTQYF. DNA for the CDR3: TGCAGTGCAAACAGGGGGCTGGGCACAGATACGCAGTATTTT.

This rearrangement joins TRBV6-2 or TRBV6-3 to TRBJ2-7; the D gene is possibly TRBD2 (5 bases). CDR1 is MNHEY, CDR2 SVGEGT, per germline. Trimming shortened V by 7 bases and J by 5 bases, and 15 bases separated the two germline ends. The CDR3 is 13 amino acids. CDR3 residues: CASTRGLGHEQYV. The CDR3 DNA is TGTGCCAGCACCCGGGGATTGGGCCACGAGCAGTACGTC.

V usage is TRBV3-1 and J usage is TRBJ2-1, with TRBD1 matching 7 bases. J lost 16 bases, V lost 1 base, and 7 bases had no gene match. The germline V gene encodes CDR1 LGHDT and CDR2 YNNKEL (reference sequence). The CDR3 length is 12 residues. CDR3 in DNA: TGTGCCAGCAGCCAAGCAACGGGACAGTTATTCTTC. Amino acid sequence: CASSQATGQLFF.

V and J are TRBV9 and TRBJ2-2; the D gene is possibly TRBD2 (5 bases). V lost 3 bases, J lost 2 bases, and 8 bases lay in between. Germline CDR1 is SGDLS and CDR2 is YYNGEE. The CDR3 is 14 residues long. The chain's CDR3 is CASSERGNTGELFF. CDR3 coding DNA: TGTGCCAGCAGCGAACGGGGAAACACCGGGGAGCTGTTTTTT. Supplemented by reference TRBV9 and TRBJ2-2, the full variable domain reads DSGVTQTPKHLITATGQRVTLRCSPRSGDLSVYWYQQSLDQGLQFLIQYYNGEERAKGNILERFSAQQFPDLHSELNLSSLELGDSALYFCASSERGNTGELFFGEGSRLTVL.

This clonotype showed up just a few times. This sequence joins TRBV4-3 and TRBJ1-1; no reliable D call. This CDR3 has 13 residues. Deletions cut 0 bases from V and 8 bases from J, with 10 bases between. CDR1 is LGHNA, CDR2 YSLEER, per germline. CDR3 in amino acids: CASSQDLFAEAFF. DNA for the CDR3: TGCGCCAGCAGCCAAGATTTATTCGCCGAAGCTTTCTTT.

The table lists this clonotype with a count of one. V gene TRBV27 combines with J gene TRBJ1-2, with D hard to call. This CDR3 is built from 14 residues. V lost 2 bases, J lost 2 bases, and 9 bases lay in between. Germline V gene sequence: CDR1 MNHEY, CDR2 SMNVEV (reference sequence). The DNA for the CDR3 is TGTGCCAGCAGTTTAAAAGGAGTAAACTATGGCTACACCTTC. Its translation: CASSLKGVNYGYTF.

The rearrangement uses TRBV9 and TRBJ2-3; the D is unclear. The V and J ends lost 7 bases and 2 bases respectively, with 8 bases between them. The CDR3 sequence is 12 residues long. In germline, CDR1 is SGDLS, CDR2 YYNGEE. The CDR3 is CASGRYTDTQYF. In nucleotides, the CDR3 is TGTGCCAGCGGCCGATACACAGATACGCAGTATTTT.

This clonotype was counted a few times. The V call is TRBV5-1, the J call TRBJ1-6; D might be TRBD1 (5 bases). The V gene lost 4 bases and the J gene lost 11 bases, with 10 bases spanning the gap. CDR3 length equals 12 residues. Germline V gene sequence: CDR1 SGHRS, CDR2 YFSETQ. CDR3 residues: CASSRDGAPLHF. The CDR3 DNA sequence: TGCGCCAGCAGCCGGGACGGCGCACCCCTCCACTTT.

This chain joins TRBV12-3 or TRBV12-4 and TRBJ2-7; D is possibly TRBD2 (5 bases). V lost 2 bases and J lost 4, with 6 bases in between. CDR3 length equals 12 residues. Here the CDR3 DNA reads TGTGCCAGCAGTTTATCGGGGTACGAGCAGTACTTC. Translating it yields CASSLSGYEQYF.

The CDR3 DNA follows: TGTGCCAGCAGCTTAGGGGGGGGCAGGACAGATACGCAGTATTTT. This codes for CASSLGGGRTDTQYF. The V call is TRBV11-2, the J call TRBJ2-3, with D maybe TRBD2 (7 bases). V was clipped by 1 base and J by 3 bases, with 11 bases between them. CDR1 and CDR2 from the germline V gene are SGHAT and FQNNGV. The CDR3 covers 15 residues.

This clonotype has a single count. The V call is TRBV14, the J call TRBJ1-2, with a weak D call TRBD1 (6 bases). Germline V gene lookup returns CDR1 SGHDN and CDR2 FVKESK. The CDR3 is made up of 13 amino acids. V lost 5 bases to trimming and J lost 8 bases, with 15 bases between them. The CDR3 nucleotides are TGTGCCAGCAGCTTAACAGGGCGAAGGGGCTACACCTTC. Residues: CASSLTGRRGYTF. The full variable domain, in which reference TRBV14 and TRBJ1-2 provide the parts outside the CDR3, is EAGVTQFPSHSVIEKGQTVTLRCDPISGHDNLYWYRRVMGKEIKFLLHFVKESKQDESGMPNNRFLAERTGGTYSTLKVQPAELEDSGVYFCASSLTGRRGYTFGSGTRLTVV.

There are a few counts of this clonotype. The chain recombines TRBV5-1 with TRBJ2-5; D unclear. This CDR3 spans 11 amino acids. In germline, CDR1 is SGHRS, CDR2 YFSETQ. The ends were cut back, 5 bases at V and 2 bases at J, with 4 bases in the middle. The CDR3 bases are TGCGCCAGCAGGCATCAAGAGACCCAGTACTTC. This sequence encodes CASRHQETQYF.

This clonotype was detected a few times. The rearrangement links TRBV20-1 to TRBJ1-6, with D maybe TRBD1 (6 bases). The CDR3 totals 16 residues. Trimming left V 2 bases short and J 0 bases short, with 11 bases between. Germline loops: CDR1 DFQATT, CDR2 SNEGSKA (reference sequence). As DNA, the CDR3 is TGCAGTGCTAGAAAGACGGACAGCTCCTATAATTCACCCCTCCACTTT. Amino acid sequence: CSARKTDSSYNSPLHF.

The CDR3: CASSRQGTYNEQFF. The DNA of the CDR3 is TGTGCCAGCAGTCGACAGGGGACGTACAATGAGCAGTTCTTC. V and J are TRBV7-2 and TRBJ2-1, with 8 bases that match TRBD1. CDR1 and CDR2 (germline): SGHTA, FQGNSA. This CDR3 is 14 amino acids long. The trim removed 6 bases at V and 4 bases at J, leaving 5 bases unmatched.

This clonotype was picked up many times. This sequence joins TRBV20-1 and TRBJ2-3, with 7 bases that match TRBD1. The ends lost 3 bases at V and 2 bases at J; junction bases unmatched: 5. CDR1 and CDR2 (germline): DFQATT, SNEGSKA (reference sequence). The CDR3 is made up of 14 amino acids. DNA of the CDR3: TGCAGTGCTAGTCGGGACAGTCTCACAGATACGCAGTATTTT. The encoded protein is CSASRDSLTDTQYF.

Only a few counts were recorded for this clonotype. This sequence joins TRBV20-1 and TRBJ2-3; tentative D call: TRBD2 (7 bases). The germline CDR1 and CDR2 sequences are DFQATT and SNEGSKA (reference sequence). V was cut by 7 bases and J by 2 bases, with 16 bases left in between. The CDR3 has 14 amino acids. CDR3 in DNA: TGCAGTGGGCAGCGGGACACCTCCACAGATACGCAGTATTTT. Translation: CSGQRDTSTDTQYF.

V usage is TRBV20-1 and J usage is TRBJ2-7; 8 nucleotides align to TRBD1. The CDR3 consists of 11 residues. V lost 6 bases and J lost 5; bases outside the gene matches: 3. From germline, CDR1 is DFQATT and CDR2 SNEGSKA (reference sequence). CDR3 nucleotides: TGCAGTGCACAGGGGGATGACGAGCAGTACTTC. The encoded protein is CSAQGDDEQYF.

This clonotype showed up many times. The chain combines TRBV6-5 with TRBJ2-3, with D possibly TRBD1 on 5 matching bases. V gave up 1 base and J gave up 6 bases, with 14 bases separating them. The CDR3 runs 15 residues. Germline lookup yields CDR1 MNHEY and CDR2 SVGAGI. The CDR3 reads CASSYLGATQDTQYF. The CDR3 region has the DNA TGTGCCAGCAGTTACTTAGGGGCCACCCAGGATACGCAGTATTTT.

V is TRBV7-8 and J is TRBJ1-2, with 8 nucleotides matching TRBD1. Germline CDR1 SGHVS, CDR2 FQNEAQ. The V and J ends lost 5 bases and 6 bases, in that order; junction bases with no gene match: 8. This CDR3 has 14 amino acids. The CDR3 here is CASSLVGTGDGYTF. The DNA for the CDR3 is TGTGCCAGCAGCCTAGTGGGGACAGGTGATGGCTACACCTTC.

This clonotype was seen more than once but under ten times. The CDR3: CASSWASGSVQHF. The DNA for the CDR3 is TGTGCCAGCAGCTGGGCGTCTGGGTCGGTCCAGCATTTT. The chain employs TRBV5-5 and TRBJ1-5; D not resolved. Germline assignment: CDR1 SGHKS and CDR2 YYEKEE (reference sequence). V was trimmed by 3 bases and J by 12 bases, leaving 16 bases between them. The CDR3 is 13 residues long.

This clonotype was detected a few times. The rearrangement links TRBV7-2 to TRBJ2-3, with D tentatively TRBD1 (6 bases). Germline V gene data show CDR1 as SGHTA and CDR2 as FQGNSA. Trimming left V 4 bases short and J 4 bases short, with 12 bases between. This CDR3 comprises 14 residues. CDR3 coding DNA: TGTGCCAGCAGCTCCCAGGGGCAGCCAGATACGCAGTATTTT. Amino acids: CASSSQGQPDTQYF.

This clonotype has just a few counts. This chain links TRBV29-1 with TRBJ2-5; TRBD2 matches 8 bases. The trim removed 1 base at V and 10 bases at J, leaving 11 bases unmatched. CDR1 is SQVTM and CDR2 is ANQGSEA in the germline V gene. The CDR3 contains 14 residues. The CDR3 protein is CSVEALSSGLGQYF. The CDR3 DNA reads as TGCAGCGTTGAAGCGTTGTCTAGCGGGCTGGGCCAGTACTTC.